These 5 T cell receptor beta chains were sequenced from one sample in a study of blood T cell repertoires in COVID-19. The assay was immunoSEQ multiplex PCR, and TCRdb's table has in-frame clones only and misses some. This sample has 200,000 to 250,000 clones, with about 81% found just once. Sequenced: peripheral blood. All receptors derive from a woman aged 80 or over with COVID-19, enrolled during active disease.

This chain uses TRBV5-1 with TRBJ1-1; 8 nucleotides agree with TRBD1. The CDR3 is 14 amino acids. V trimming: 3 bases; J trimming: 2 bases; junction bases outside the gene matches: 3. Germline lookup yields CDR1 SGHRS and CDR2 YFSETQ. CDR3 DNA: TGCGCCAGCAGCTCACAGGGGGACAACACTGAAGCTTTCTTT. Amino acids: CASSSQGDNTEAFF.

This rearrangement joins TRBV7-9 to TRBJ1-2; 7 nucleotides agree with TRBD1. This CDR3 is built from 12 residues. Germline V gives CDR1 SEHNR, CDR2 FQNEAQ (reference sequence). V was pared by 3 bases and J by 6 bases, with 1 base of the junction left unmatched. In DNA, the CDR3 is TGTGCCAGCAGCTTCACAGGGGATGGCTACACCTTC. Its protein is CASSFTGDGYTF.

For the CDR3, the DNA is TGTGCCACCAGTGATTTGGGTAGCGGGCCCTCCTACAATGAGCAGTTCTTC. It specifies CATSDLGSGPSYNEQFF. The chain joins TRBV24-1 to TRBJ2-1, with 7 bases identical to TRBD2. Germline trimming cut 0 bases from V and 0 bases from J; bases unmatched to any gene: 4. The CDR3 is 17 residues long. Germline V gene sequence: CDR1 KGHDR, CDR2 SFDVKD.

The V call is TRBV7-9, the J call TRBJ1-1; 10 nucleotides align to TRBD1. There are 17 residues in the CDR3. Trimming cost V 5 bases and J 1 base; bases outside gene matches: 10. CDR1 is SEHNR and CDR2 is FQNEAQ in the germline V gene (reference sequence). The chain's CDR3 is CASSITMTGGRNTEAFF. The CDR3 coding sequence is TGTGCCAGCAGCATCACGATGACAGGGGGCCGGAACACTGAAGCTTTCTTT. Full variable domain (outside the CDR3, taken from reference TRBV7-9 and TRBJ1-1): DTGVSQNPRHKITKRGQNVTFRCDPISEHNRLYWYRQTLGQGPEFLTYFQNEAQLEKSRLLSDRFSAERPKGSFSTLEIQRTEQGDSAMYLCASSITMTGGRNTEAFFGQGTRLTVV.

The chain couples TRBV5-6 to TRBJ1-2, with a possible D match to TRBD1 (5 bases). Germline lookup yields CDR1 SGHDT and CDR2 YYEEEE. V was trimmed by 0 bases and J by 5 bases, leaving 11 bases between them. The CDR3 has 14 amino acids. The CDR3: CASSLGQSGYGYTF. DNA of the CDR3: TGTGCCAGCAGCTTGGGGCAGTCAGGGTATGGCTACACCTTC.